A single sample is the source of the 13 T cell receptor beta chains below, sequenced in a study of regulatory dendritic cells for organ transplantation. Using immunoSEQ multiplex PCR, the repertoire was profiled, and TCRdb retains in-frame clones only, with some absent. The sample lists about 21,000 clones, over 75% seen once, with under 0.3% in the top ten. No antigens are known for them. Sorted T cells were CFSE-labeled and cultured 5 days with allogeneic regulatory or mature dendritic cells at 1:10. The material sequenced was naive CD4+ T cells from blood cultured with dendritic cells. The subset: CD45RA+ naive T cells. The origin of the receptors is a human donor in good health.

This clone was observed a single time. The chain couples TRBV11-2 to TRBJ1-6; TRBD1 aligns across 8 bases. The CDR3 extends over 17 amino acids. V gave up 3 bases and J gave up 2 bases; unmatched junction bases: 6. Germline V CDR1 and CDR2: SGHAT, FQNNGV. The CDR3 DNA reads as TGTGCCAGCAGCTTGCGAGCGACAGGGGCCTATAATTCACCCCTCCACTTT. Translated: CASSLRATGAYNSPLHF.

The chain employs TRBV11-3 and TRBJ2-5; TRBD1 is a possible D gene (6 bases). Looked up from germline, CDR1 is SGHNT and CDR2 is YENEEA. The V end lost 1 base, the J end lost 2 bases, and 14 bases lay between the germline ends. The CDR3 has 16 amino acids. CDR3 nucleotide sequence: TGTGCCAGCAGCTTAGCGGTCACTAGGGGGCAAGAGACCCAGTACTTC. This gives the protein CASSLAVTRGQETQYF.

The chain uses TRBV7-2 and TRBJ2-5; no clear D. CDR3 size: 11 residues. V lost 6 bases to trimming and J lost 5 bases, with 7 bases between them. Per germline, CDR1 SGHTA and CDR2 FQGNSA. The CDR3 bases are TGTGCCAGCAGGCATATGGAGACCCAGTACTTC. This sequence encodes CASRHMETQYF.

V usage is TRBV2 and J usage is TRBJ2-5, with 7 bases identical to TRBD1. Trimming cost V 6 bases and J 4 bases; bases outside gene matches: 8. Germline V gene sequence: CDR1 SNHLY, CDR2 FYNNEI. The CDR3 is 14 residues long. Written as DNA, the CDR3 is TGTGCCAGCAGCGTTTCGACAGGGAGAGAGACCCAGTACTTC. As protein: CASSVSTGRETQYF. Supplemented by reference TRBV2 and TRBJ2-5, the full variable domain reads EPEVTQTPSHQVTQMGQEVILRCVPISNHLYFYWYRQILGQKVEFLVSFYNNEISEKSEIFDDQFSVERPDGSNFTLKIRSTKLEDSAMYFCASSVSTGRETQYFGPGTRLLVL.

This chain uses TRBV18 with TRBJ2-7, with D tentatively TRBD1 or TRBD2 (5 bases each). Germline V gene data show CDR1 as KGHSH and CDR2 as LQKENI. The CDR3 contains 13 residues. V was clipped by 6 bases and J by 2 bases, with 11 bases between them. The CDR3 DNA follows: TGTGCCAGCTCCCTCGGGACGCCCTACGAGCAGTACTTC. Protein: CASSLGTPYEQYF.

This chain links TRBV7-2 with TRBJ2-5; D unclear. Germline V gene data show CDR1 as SGHTA and CDR2 as FQGNSA. The V end lost 5 bases, the J end lost 5 bases, and 9 bases lay between the germline ends. The CDR3 has 12 residues. The CDR3 bases are TGTGCCAGCAGCAAAGCCACGGAGACCCAGTACTTC. It specifies CASSKATETQYF.

This clone was recorded once. This sequence joins TRBV5-5 and TRBJ1-5; no definite D call. V was pared by 3 bases and J by 5 bases, with 9 bases between. Germline V gives CDR1 SGHKS, CDR2 YYEKEE (reference sequence). The CDR3 is made up of 13 amino acids. The CDR3 protein is CASSSNGYQPQHF. The CDR3 bases are TGTGCCAGCAGCTCAAACGGGTATCAGCCCCAGCATTTT.

This clone was seen a handful of times. The genes are TRBV19 and TRBJ1-5; D may be TRBD1 (6 bases). V shed 4 bases and J shed 4 bases, with 17 bases lying between them. CDR3 length: 16 amino acids. Germline V CDR1 and CDR2: LNHDA, SQIVND (reference sequence). For the CDR3, the DNA is TGTGCCAGTAGTAGGCTCCTACAGGGATGGAATCAGCCCCAGCATTTT. Amino acids: CASSRLLQGWNQPQHF.

This chain joins TRBV6-6 and TRBJ1-2, with D unclear. There are 14 residues in the CDR3. The V end was cut by 5 bases, the J end by 8 bases, with 18 bases between. Germline V lookup: CDR1 MNHNY, CDR2 SVGAGI (reference sequence). This chain's CDR3 is CASSPYRASAGYTF. CDR3 bases: TGTGCCAGCAGTCCCTATCGTGCTTCGGCCGGCTACACCTTC.

The genes are TRBV5-6 and TRBJ1-1; perhaps TRBD1 as D (5 bases). The CDR3 has 16 amino acids. Trimming took 4 bases from V and 3 from J, leaving 19 bases between them. CDR1 is SGHDT, CDR2 YYEEEE, per germline. The CDR3 region has the DNA TGTGCCAGCAGCGCCGAAACCTCAGGGTTAGACACTGAAGCTTTCTTT. It encodes CASSAETSGLDTEAFF. The whole variable domain, filled in from reference TRBV5-6 and TRBJ1-1, reads DAGVTQSPTHLIKTRGQQVTLRCSPKSGHDTVSWYQQALGQGPQFIFQYYEEEERQRGNFPDRFSGHQFPNYSSELNVNALLLGDSALYLCASSAETSGLDTEAFFGQGTRLTVV.

The chain has TRBV5-1 and TRBJ2-3; 9 bases line up with TRBD1. Looked up from germline, CDR1 is SGHRS and CDR2 is YFSETQ. The J segment lost 2 bases and the V segment lost 4 bases, leaving 8 bases of the junction unmatched. CDR3 length: 16 amino acids. CDR3 nucleotides: TGCGCCAGCAGCGCTACGACAGGGGGTGTCACAGATACGCAGTATTTT. Its protein product is CASSATTGGVTDTQYF. Based on the CDR3 plus reference TRBV5-1 and TRBJ2-3, the full variable domain is KAGVTQTPRYLIKTRGQQVTLSCSPISGHRSVSWYQQTPGQGLQFLFEYFSETQRNKGNFPGRFSGRQFSNSRSEMNVSTLELGDSALYLCASSATTGGVTDTQYFGPGTRLTVL.

The table lists this clone with a count of one. J is TRBJ1-1 and V is TRBV21-1; TRBD1 was called by the table and not checked on the DNA. TRBV21-1 counts as a pseudogene. The CDR3 spans 12 residues. CDR3 loop: CASSRTGLGAFF. DNA of the CDR3: TGTGCCAGCAGCCGGACAGGGCTTGGAGCTTTCTTT.

The rearrangement joins TRBV5-4 to TRBJ2-7; TRBD2 agrees at 9 bases. The CDR3 is 15 amino acids. J was trimmed by 6 bases and V by 0 bases; bases with no gene match: 7. CDR1 is SGHNT, CDR2 YYREEE, per germline (reference sequence). The CDR3 DNA reads TGTGCCAGCAGCTTGGCCCCGGGACTAGCAATCGAGCAGTACTTC. Its translation is CASSLAPGLAIEQYF.